Listed below are T cell receptor beta chains from one sample, sequenced in a study of T cell responses to AZD1222 COVID-19 vaccine. This table comes from immunoSEQ multiplex PCR, and its TCRdb copy is limited to in-frame clones, with some not included. The data contain about 140,000 clones, about 94% of them seen just once; the ten biggest clones take up about 3.7%. The sequencing used peripheral blood, collected on day 0 of AZD1222 vaccination. The receptors stem from an adult in good health. The CDR3 runs from the conserved cysteine through the conserved F or W. A D gene is named only where the DNA matches it firmly. The size field is filled for only some rows; it gives once, few, many or a size class.

D gene,V gene,clone size,J gene,CDR3 DNA,CDR3 protein
NA,TRBV6-5,NA,TRBJ2-1,TGTGCCAGCAGTCTCACGCGGGTTTCCTACAATGAGCAGTTCTTC,CASSLTRVSYNEQFF
NA,TRBV3-1/TRBV3-2,NA,TRBJ2-7,TGTGCCAGCAGCCAAGAGCGGCCGGCTCCCTACGAGCAGTACTTC,CASSQERPAPYEQYF
TRBD1,TRBV5-1,NA,TRBJ2-2,TGCGCCAGCAGCTTGGATCAGGGGGCACCCTGGATCCGGGAGCTGTTTTTT,CASSLDQGAPWIRELFF
NA,TRBV29-1,NA,TRBJ2-7,TGCAGCGGCATTAACTACGAGCAGTACTTC,CSGINYEQYF
NA,TRBV6-5,NA,TRBJ1-1,TGTGCCAGCAGCTCGGACGTGAACACTGAAGCTTTCTTT,CASSSDVNTEAFF
NA,TRBV20-1,NA,TRBJ2-5,TGCAGTCTGAGGGCGCGTGAGACCCAGTACTTC,CSLRARETQYF
NA,TRBV10-3,few,TRBJ1-1,TGTGCCATCAGTGAGGGGGGTGACAGCCGCAAGACGTATTTT,CAISEGGDSRKTYF
TRBD1,TRBV6-5,NA,TRBJ2-2,TGTGCCAGCACCCTGACAGGGACCGGGGAGCTGTTTTTT,CASTLTGTGELFF
NA,TRBV3-1/TRBV3-2,NA,TRBJ2-2,TGTGCCAGCAGCCAAGAGCCTAGCGCCCACGGGGTCGGGGAGCTGTTTTTT,CASSQEPSAHGVGELFF
TRBD1,TRBV7-9,NA,TRBJ1-4,TGTGCCAGCAGCTCCGGGACAGCAAAACTGTTTTTT,CASSSGTAKLFF
TRBD2,TRBV5-1,NA,TRBJ2-7,TGCGCCAGCAGCTTGGCCGGACTAGCGGGACACGAGCAGTACTTC,CASSLAGLAGHEQYF
NA,TRBV30,NA,TRBJ1-4,TGTGCCTGGGTCCCCTCAGGGCAGGAAAAACTGTTTTTT,CAWVPSGQEKLFF
NA,TRBV19,NA,TRBJ1-5,TGTGCCAGTAGTCCGGATCCCCATCAGCCCCAGCATTTT,CASSPDPHQPQHF
TRBD2,TRBV27,NA,TRBJ2-1,TGTGCCAGCAGTTGGACTAGTGAGTACAATGAGCAGTTCTTC,CASSWTSEYNEQFF
TRBD2,TRBV30,NA,TRBJ2-5,TGTGCCTGGAGCAGAGGGACTAGCGGCCAAGAGACCCAGTACTTC,CAWSRGTSGQETQYF
TRBD2,TRBV7-2,NA,TRBJ2-7,TGTGCCAGCAGCTTACAACTAGCGGGAGGGCCGGGGCTCTACGAGCAGTACTTC,CASSLQLAGGPGLYEQYF
TRBD1,TRBV6-5,NA,TRBJ2-1,TGTGCCAGCAAACGGGACAGTGGACGACGCAATGAGCAGTTCTTC,CASKRDSGRRNEQFF
NA,TRBV15,NA,TRBJ1-3,TGTGCCACCAGCAGGGGCAGGTCTGGAAACACCATATATTTT,CATSRGRSGNTIYF
TRBD1,TRBV10-3,NA,TRBJ2-3,TGTGCCACCACCAGGGGGAGCACAGATACGCAGTATTTT,CATTRGSTDTQYF
TRBD2,TRBV19,NA,TRBJ2-7,TGTGCCAGTAGTATAGGCGTTGCCGGGACTACCCGCACCTACGAGCAGTACTTC,CASSIGVAGTTRTYEQYF
NA,TRBV12-3/TRBV12-4,NA,TRBJ1-1,TGTGCCAGCAGTTTCCCCCAAGACAGGGAAGCTTTCTTT,CASSFPQDREAFF
TRBD2,TRBV5-1,NA,TRBJ2-3,TGCGCCAGCAGCTTAAGGGGACTAGCGGGAGACACGCAGTATTTT,CASSLRGLAGDTQYF
NA,TRBV24-1,NA,TRBJ1-4,TGTGCCACCAGTGATCCGGTTGGACTGGGAGAAAAACTGTTTTTT,CATSDPVGLGEKLFF
NA,TRBV30,NA,TRBJ1-3,TGTGCCTGGAGTGGAGGCAGCTCTGGAAACACCATATATTTT,CAWSGGSSGNTIYF
NA,TRBV11-3,NA,TRBJ2-1,TGTGCCAGCAGCTTAGAGTGGAGGAATGAGCAGTTCTTC,CASSLEWRNEQFF
NA,TRBV19,NA,TRBJ1-5,TGTGCCAGTCGACCCACGGGAGATAGCAATCAGCCCCAGCATTTT,CASRPTGDSNQPQHF
NA,TRBV5-4,few,TRBJ2-7,TGTGCCAGCAGCTTGGGGAGCGCCTACGAGCAGTACTTC,CASSLGSAYEQYF
NA,TRBV6-2/TRBV6-3,NA,TRBJ1-4,TGTGCCAGCAGTTCCGGGACTCCCGAGGGAAAACTGTTTTTT,CASSSGTPEGKLFF
NA,TRBV6-5,once,TRBJ1-3,TGTGCCAGCAGTTACGGGGGGACCTACTCTGGAAACACCATATATTTT,CASSYGGTYSGNTIYF
NA,TRBV7-9,once,TRBJ1-2,TGTGCCAGCAGCTTGGCAGAAGCTAACTATGGCTACACCTTC,CASSLAEANYGYTF
NA,TRBV28,NA,TRBJ1-5,TGTGCCAGCAGTTCATGGGCTCGTAATCAGCCCCAGCATTTT,CASSSWARNQPQHF
NA,TRBV12-3/TRBV12-4,NA,TRBJ1-1,TGTGCCAGCAGTTCCCGAGTGAACACTGAAGCTTTCTTT,CASSSRVNTEAFF
TRBD2,TRBV29-1,NA,TRBJ2-7,TGCAGCGTGGCTAGACTAGCGGGAGCTTCTTCTTTGGACTCCTACGAGCAGTACTTC,CSVARLAGASSLDSYEQYF
NA,TRBV4-1,NA,TRBJ2-7,TGCGCCAGCAGCCAAACAATCTACGAGCAGTACTTC,CASSQTIYEQYF
TRBD1,TRBV7-3,NA,TRBJ2-7,TGTGCCAGCAGCCTCAGGGGGTGGAGCTCCTACGAGCAGTACTTC,CASSLRGWSSYEQYF
TRBD1,TRBV2,NA,TRBJ2-5,TGTGCCAGCAGTCCTGACAGGGGGAGGCAAGAGACCCAGTACTTC,CASSPDRGRQETQYF
NA,TRBV7-9,NA,TRBJ2-2,TGTGCCAGCAGCTTAGAGGCGGGACCCGGGGAGCTGTTTTTT,CASSLEAGPGELFF
NA,TRBV10-3,NA,TRBJ1-5,TGTGCCATCAGTGTCGCCGGCAATCAGCCCCAGCATTTT,CAISVAGNQPQHF
NA,TRBV27,NA,TRBJ2-5,TGTGCCAACAGGTTGGAGACCCAGTACTTC,CANRLETQYF
NA,TRBV27,NA,TRBJ1-5,TGTGCCAGCAGTCATGGCAGGGATCAGCCCCAGCATTTT,CASSHGRDQPQHF
NA,TRBV19,NA,TRBJ1-2,TGTGCCAGTAGTATCGGGGGGGCAGACTATGGCTACACCTTC,CASSIGGADYGYTF
NA,TRBV5-4,NA,TRBJ1-1,TGTGCCAGCAGCTTGGCCGGGCCCATGAACACTGAAGCTTTCTTT,CASSLAGPMNTEAFF
NA,TRBV18,NA,TRBJ1-4,TGTGCCAGCTCGTCAGGGTTGGCTAATGAAAAACTGTTTTTT,CASSSGLANEKLFF
TRBD2,TRBV27,NA,TRBJ2-7,TGTGCCAGCAGTTTATCCCTAGCGGGAGCCCAGTCCTACGAGCAGTACTTC,CASSLSLAGAQSYEQYF